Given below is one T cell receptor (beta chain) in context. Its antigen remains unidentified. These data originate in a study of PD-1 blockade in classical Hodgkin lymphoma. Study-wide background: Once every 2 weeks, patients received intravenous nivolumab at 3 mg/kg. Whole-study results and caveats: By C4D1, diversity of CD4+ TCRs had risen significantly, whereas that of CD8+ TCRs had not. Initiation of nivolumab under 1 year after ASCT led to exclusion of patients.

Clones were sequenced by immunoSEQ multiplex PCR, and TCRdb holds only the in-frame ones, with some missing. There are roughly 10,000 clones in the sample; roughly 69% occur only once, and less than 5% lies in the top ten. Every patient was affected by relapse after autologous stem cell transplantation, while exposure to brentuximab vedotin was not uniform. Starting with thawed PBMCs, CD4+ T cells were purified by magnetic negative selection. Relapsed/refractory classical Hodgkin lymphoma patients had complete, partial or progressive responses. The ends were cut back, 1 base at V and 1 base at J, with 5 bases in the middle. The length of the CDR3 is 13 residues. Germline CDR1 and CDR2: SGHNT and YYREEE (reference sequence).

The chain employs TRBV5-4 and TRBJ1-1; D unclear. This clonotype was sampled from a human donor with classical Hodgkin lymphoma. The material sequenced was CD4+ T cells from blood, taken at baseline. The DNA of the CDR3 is TGTGCCAGCAGCTTGTTCGCGAACACTGAAGCTTTCTTT. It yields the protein CASSLFANTEAFF.